A single sample gave rise to the 15 T cell receptor beta chains below, sequenced in a study of shared T cell receptors in the human thymus. Sequenced by immunoSEQ multiplex PCR; TCRdb stores in-frame clones only, minus some. The table lists 700,000 to 750,000 clones, 80% to 90% of them singletons. This sample was also put to use in a study of human thymus T cells.

Sequenced: thymocytes. These receptors all stem from a girl under three years old with a congenital heart defect.

V and J are TRBV6-4 and TRBJ1-1, with D unclear. Germline CDR1 is MRHNA and CDR2 is SNTAGT. The CDR3 is 15 amino acids. V was clipped by 6 bases and J by 4 bases, with 18 bases between them. CDR3 region: CASRASWEQVTEAFF. CDR3 DNA sequence: TGTGCCAGCAGGGCCTCTTGGGAGCAGGTCACTGAAGCTTTCTTT.

The CDR3, as DNA: TGTGCCAGCTCACCGACGGGACAAGCGACAGATACGCAGTATTTT. Its protein product is CASSPTGQATDTQYF. The chain carries TRBV18 and TRBJ2-3, with a weak D call TRBD1 (6 bases). Germline V gives CDR1 KGHSH, CDR2 LQKENI. Trimming removed 3 bases at V and 3 bases at J, with 13 bases between. The CDR3 extends over 15 amino acids.

The CDR3 reads CASSPWTGEGYTF. For the CDR3, the DNA is TGCGCCAGCAGCCCCTGGACAGGGGAAGGCTACACCTTC. The gene calls are TRBV5-1 and TRBJ1-2, with 9 nucleotides matching TRBD1. Germline CDR1 SGHRS, CDR2 YFSETQ. There are 13 residues in the CDR3. J lost 8 bases, V lost 4 bases, and 6 bases had no gene match.

V gene TRBV2 combines with J gene TRBJ1-3; TRBD1 matches 11 bases. The CDR3 contains 16 residues. J lost 2 bases, V lost 3 bases, and 3 bases had no gene match. Germline V lookup: CDR1 SNHLY, CDR2 FYNNEI. In DNA, the CDR3 is TGTGCCAGCAGTGACGGACAGGGGGCGGCTGGAAACACCATATATTTT. This gives the protein CASSDGQGAAGNTIYF.

V and J are TRBV16 and TRBJ2-1, with 14 nucleotides matching TRBD2. CDR3 length: 18 residues. Germline V gives CDR1 KGHSY, CDR2 FQNENV. V was clipped by 3 bases and J by 4 bases; unmatched bases: 8. The CDR3 here is CASSQEGTSGGCYNEQFF. CDR3 nucleotides: TGTGCCAGCAGCCAGGAGGGGACTAGCGGGGGATGTTACAATGAGCAGTTCTTC.

This sequence joins TRBV6-1 and TRBJ1-5; a weak D match, TRBD1 (5 bases). CDR1 is MNHNS and CDR2 is SASEGT in the germline V gene. The CDR3 consists of 17 residues. Trimming took 1 base from V and 6 from J, leaving 19 bases between them. The CDR3, as DNA: TGTGCCAGCAGTGAAGTGCGGAAGGGGATTATGGGTCAGCCCCAGCATTTT. Translating it yields CASSEVRKGIMGQPQHF.

The chain uses TRBV9 and TRBJ2-3; 10 bases are shared with TRBD1. The CDR3 spans 18 residues. V gave up 1 base and J gave up 5 bases; unmatched junction bases: 13. CDR1 and CDR2 (germline): SGDLS, YYNGEE. CDR3 sequence: CASSVRPSGQGVEDTQYF. The CDR3 coding sequence is TGTGCCAGCAGCGTAAGGCCGAGCGGACAGGGGGTCGAAGATACGCAGTATTTT. The variable domain in full, completed from reference TRBV9 and TRBJ2-3, reads DSGVTQTPKHLITATGQRVTLRCSPRSGDLSVYWYQQSLDQGLQFLIQYYNGEERAKGNILERFSAQQFPDLHSELNLSSLELGDSALYFCASSVRPSGQGVEDTQYFGPGTRLTVL.

This clone was recorded once. The gene calls are TRBV27 and TRBJ1-1, with D possibly being TRBD1 (6 bases). The CDR3 extends over 13 amino acids. CDR1 MNHEY and CDR2 SMNVEV come from the germline V gene (reference sequence). The germline V and J ends were trimmed by 5 bases and 3 bases, with 10 bases remaining between them. The CDR3 is CASSPRGYTEAFF. The CDR3 nucleotides read TGTGCCAGCAGTCCCAGGGGTTACACTGAAGCTTTCTTT.

The rearrangement uses TRBV4-1 and TRBJ1-1, with D possibly TRBD1 on 5 matching bases. This CDR3 is 14 amino acids long. The V gene lost 1 base and the J gene lost 3 bases, with 9 bases spanning the gap. CDR1 is MGHRA, CDR2 YSYEKL, per germline. The CDR3 loop is CASSQVQGYTEAFF. CDR3 sequence (DNA): TGCGCCAGCAGCCAAGTCCAGGGATACACTGAAGCTTTCTTT.

This clone was detected only a few times. The rearrangement uses TRBV2 and TRBJ2-1; 9 bases agree with TRBD1. CDR3 length equals 13 residues. Germline trimming cut 9 bases from V and 2 bases from J; bases unmatched to any gene: 2. Per germline, CDR1 SNHLY and CDR2 FYNNEI. Written as DNA, the CDR3 is TGTGCCAGGCGGGACAGGGCCTACAATGAGCAGTTCTTC. It is translated as CARRDRAYNEQFF.

The rearrangement links TRBV10-3 to TRBJ1-6, with 12 bases that match TRBD1. Trimming took 2 bases from V and 7 from J; bases not matched to a gene: 15. CDR1 is ENHRY, CDR2 SYGVKD, per germline. This CDR3 spans 20 amino acids. CDR3 sequence reads: CAISEQPTYRDRGLNSPLHF. In nucleotides, the CDR3 is TGTGCCATCAGTGAGCAGCCCACCTACCGGGACAGGGGGCTCAATTCACCCCTCCACTTT.

This clone turned up a few times. The chain has TRBV18 and TRBJ2-7; D might be TRBD2 (5 bases). Trimming removed 0 bases at V and 0 bases at J, with 21 bases between. This CDR3 is built from 19 residues. Per germline, CDR1 KGHSH and CDR2 LQKENI. This chain's CDR3 is CASSPPESAAGGSSYEQYF. The DNA of the CDR3 is TGTGCCAGCTCACCACCGGAGTCGGCTGCGGGTGGGAGCTCCTACGAGCAGTACTTC.

This clone was observed a single time. The CDR3 protein is CASRDTVIGENIQYF. Here the CDR3 DNA reads TGTGCCAGCAGGGACACGGTGATCGGTGAAAACATTCAGTACTTC. The rearrangement links TRBV6-1 to TRBJ2-4; tentatively, D is TRBD1 (5 bases). Germline CDR1 MNHNS, CDR2 SASEGT. V lost 6 bases and J lost 5, with 17 bases in between. This CDR3 has 15 amino acids.

This clone showed up just a few times. This chain joins TRBV5-4 and TRBJ2-1; 12 bases align to TRBD2. The V gene end was trimmed by 3 bases and the J gene end by 5 bases; junction bases not matched to a gene: 12. Germline lookup yields CDR1 SGHNT and CDR2 YYREEE (reference sequence). The CDR3 length is 18 residues. CDR3 sequence reads: CASSSLPASGGADNEQFF. CDR3 in DNA: TGTGCCAGCAGCTCCCTCCCCGCTAGCGGGGGGGCGGACAATGAGCAGTTCTTC.

The V and J genes are TRBV6-6 and TRBJ1-2, with TRBD1 matching 8 bases. This CDR3 region has 14 residues. Unmatched junction bases numbered 8, after V lost 6 bases and J lost 5 bases. Germline lookup yields CDR1 MNHNY and CDR2 SVGAGI (reference sequence). For the CDR3, the DNA is TGTGCCAGCAGCCCTGGACAGGGATCTTATGGCTACACCTTC. Translated, it gives CASSPGQGSYGYTF.